This entry lists 10 T cell receptor beta chains sequenced from one sample in a study of blood T cell repertoires in COVID-19. Method: immunoSEQ multiplex PCR; TCRdb's copy keeps in-frame clones and lacks some. The sample records 150,000 to 200,000 clones, approximately 87% being singletons. Sequencing was done on a sample of peripheral blood. Receptor source: an older woman with COVID-19, enrolled during active disease.

The gene calls are TRBV27 and TRBJ2-7; TRBD1 matches 9 bases. CDR1 MNHEY and CDR2 SMNVEV come from the germline V gene (reference sequence). Germline trimming cut 7 bases from V and 5 bases from J; bases unmatched to any gene: 9. The CDR3 totals 14 residues. CDR3 residues: CASILSGTGNEQYF. CDR3 DNA sequence: TGTGCCAGCATTCTTTCCGGGACAGGGAACGAGCAGTACTTC.

The chain carries TRBV28 and TRBJ2-7; 9 bases match TRBD2. V dropped 5 bases and J dropped 0; count of bases not matched to a gene: 14. The CDR3 has 18 residues. Per the germline V gene, CDR1 is MDHEN and CDR2 is SYDVKM. The CDR3 coding sequence is TGTGCCAGCAGTGGACCTCAGGGGCTAGCGGGACGCTCCTACGAGCAGTACTTC. Amino acid sequence: CASSGPQGLAGRSYEQYF.

This clone was picked up one time. The chain links TRBV5-5 to TRBJ1-2; D might be TRBD1 (5 bases). The CDR3 is made up of 14 amino acids. V lost 1 base, J lost 2 bases, and 9 bases lay in between. Germline V gene data show CDR1 as SGHKS and CDR2 as YYEKEE (reference sequence). CDR3 nucleotide sequence: TGTGCCAGCAGCTTGCGCGGGGGGAACTATGGCTACACCTTC. It translates to CASSLRGGNYGYTF.

Points on this clone: Different DNA sequences within this sample yield the same CDR3. J is TRBJ1-2 and V is TRBV28; D is ambiguous. V gave up 3 bases and J gave up 1 base, with 3 bases separating them. The germline V gene encodes CDR1 MDHEN and CDR2 SYDVKM. This CDR3 has 12 amino acids. The CDR3 here is CASSFRNYGYTF. DNA of the CDR3: TGTGCCAGCAGTTTTCGTAACTATGGCTACACCTTC.

The chain employs TRBV24-1 and TRBJ1-1, with a weak D call TRBD1 (6 bases). V was cut by 3 bases and J by 5 bases, with 12 bases left in between. The CDR3 is 14 amino acids. Germline V gene lookup returns CDR1 KGHDR and CDR2 SFDVKD. The CDR3 region has the DNA TGTGCCACCAGTGATGGGGGGGCATTGACTGAAGCTTTCTTT. It translates to CATSDGGALTEAFF.

The chain carries TRBV30 and TRBJ1-2, with D hard to call. The CDR3 is 17 residues long. From germline, CDR1 is GTSNPN and CDR2 SVGIG (reference sequence). The V and J ends lost 4 bases and 4 bases respectively, with 25 bases between them. CDR3 coding DNA: TGTGCCTGGAATAACGCGGCCAACTCTCCCTCTCTCTATGGCTACACCTTC. Translation gives CAWNNAANSPSLYGYTF.

This chain joins TRBV27 and TRBJ2-1, with D possibly matching TRBD1 (5 bases). The CDR3 runs to 15 residues. In germline, CDR1 is MNHEY, CDR2 SMNVEV (reference sequence). V lost 2 bases to trimming and J lost 5 bases, with 13 bases between them. DNA of the CDR3: TGTGCCAGCAGTTTAGTCCAGGGTTGGCACAATGAGCAGTTCTTC. Translation: CASSLVQGWHNEQFF.

The rearrangement links TRBV6-5 to TRBJ2-7; 8 bases line up with TRBD2. Germline CDR1 MNHEY, CDR2 SVGAGI. Losses at the gene ends were 0 bases for V and 6 bases for J; bases not matched to a gene: 4. The CDR3 runs 14 residues. The CDR3 protein is CASSYSSSGGEQYF. The CDR3 DNA reads as TGTGCCAGCAGTTACTCATCAAGCGGGGGCGAGCAGTACTTC.

V and J are TRBV7-3 and TRBJ1-1; D gene ambiguous. The CDR3 contains 14 residues. The germline V gene has CDR1 SGHTA and CDR2 FQGTGA. The V and J ends lost 2 bases and 1 base respectively, with 8 bases between them. The CDR3 DNA follows: TGTGCCAGCAGCTTAGGGCGATCGAACACTGAAGCTTTCTTT. Translated, it gives CASSLGRSNTEAFF.

This clone was detected only once. V gene TRBV7-2 combines with J gene TRBJ1-1, with TRBD1 identical over 10 bases. CDR3 length: 17 residues. The germline gives CDR1 SGHTA, CDR2 FQGNSA. V lost 5 bases and J lost 4; bases outside the gene matches: 13. CDR3 in DNA: TGTGCCAGCAGCCAACTAGGACAGGGGGACGCGGGCACTGAAGCTTTCTTT. Amino acids: CASSQLGQGDAGTEAFF.